Described below is a single T cell receptor (beta chain) sequence and its context. Authors' analysis steps: Estimation of nucleated cell counts was performed using reference gene primer amplification. The assay was immunoSEQ multiplex PCR, and TCRdb's table has in-frame clones only and misses some. From that table come the V and J calls and clone size; the DNA was used to work out D and trimming. The table shows about 260,000 clones, with around 86% occurring only once. This entry belongs to a study of blood T cell repertoires in COVID-19. Study-level information: Acute and convalescent COVID-19 samples came from the United States, Italy and Spain. From T cells, B-cell-depleted T cells, or PBMCs came the material, which was cDNA or gDNA.

V gave up 6 bases and J gave up 0 bases, with 8 bases separating them. This CDR3 is 13 amino acids long. Germline CDR1 reads SNHLY; CDR2 reads FYNNEI. The chain carries TRBV2 and TRBJ1-1, with D unresolved. The receptor was isolated from a middle-aged woman who had recovered from COVID-19. The sequenced sample was peripheral blood. CDR3 protein: CASRIELNTEAFF. DNA for the CDR3: TGTGCCAGCAGGATCGAGTTGAACACTGAAGCTTTCTTT.